This T cell receptor beta chain was captured in a study of identical twins. Study-level findings and limits: In beta out-of-frame sequences, the excess sharing between twins was weaker.

CDR1 MDHEN and CDR2 SYDVKM come from the germline V gene. Trimming pared 5 bases from V and 11 bases from J, leaving 18 bases between. The CDR3 consists of 13 residues. Note on this clonotype: Its antigen is unknown.

TCRdb redid the calling of the 5' RACE reads with MiXCR, one entry per CDR3 protein. The data show around 1.7 million distinct CDR3 sequences, with under 35% seen just once and 0.25% to 0.3% held by the top ten. This sequence originates from a newborn girl in good health. The chain combines TRBV28 with TRBJ1-1, with unresolved D. The sequenced sample consisted of cord blood. The CDR3 reads CASSLKAWFGAFF. CDR3 DNA sequence: TGTGCCAGCAGTCTGAAAGCCTGGTTCGGGGCTTTCTTT.